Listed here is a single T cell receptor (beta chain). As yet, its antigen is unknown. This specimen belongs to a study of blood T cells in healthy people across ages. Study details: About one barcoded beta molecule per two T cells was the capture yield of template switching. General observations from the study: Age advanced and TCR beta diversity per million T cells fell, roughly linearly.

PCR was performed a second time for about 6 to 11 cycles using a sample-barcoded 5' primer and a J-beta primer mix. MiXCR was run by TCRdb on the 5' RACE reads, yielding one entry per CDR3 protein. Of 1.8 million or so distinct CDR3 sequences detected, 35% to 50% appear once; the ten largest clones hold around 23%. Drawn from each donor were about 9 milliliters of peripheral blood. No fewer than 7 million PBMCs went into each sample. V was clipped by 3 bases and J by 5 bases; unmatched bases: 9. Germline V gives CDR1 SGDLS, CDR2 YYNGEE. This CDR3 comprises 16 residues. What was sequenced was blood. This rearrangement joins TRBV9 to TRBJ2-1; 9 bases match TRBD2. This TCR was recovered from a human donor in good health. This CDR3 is CASSAGGSGGHNEQFF. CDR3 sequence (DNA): TGTGCCAGCAGCGCAGGGGGTAGCGGGGGCCACAATGAGCAGTTCTTC.